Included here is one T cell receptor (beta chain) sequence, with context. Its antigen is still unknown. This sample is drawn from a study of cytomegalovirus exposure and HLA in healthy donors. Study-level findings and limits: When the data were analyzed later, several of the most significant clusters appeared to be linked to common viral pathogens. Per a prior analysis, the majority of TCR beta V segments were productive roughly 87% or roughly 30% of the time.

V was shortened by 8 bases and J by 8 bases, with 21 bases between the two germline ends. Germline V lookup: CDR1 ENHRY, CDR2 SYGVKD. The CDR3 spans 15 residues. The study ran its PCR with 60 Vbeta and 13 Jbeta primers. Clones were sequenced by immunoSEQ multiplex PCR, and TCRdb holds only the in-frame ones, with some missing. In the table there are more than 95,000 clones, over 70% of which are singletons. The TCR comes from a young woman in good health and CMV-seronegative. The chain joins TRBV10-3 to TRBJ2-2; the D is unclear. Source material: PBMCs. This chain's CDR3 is CAIDATGLPQGELFF. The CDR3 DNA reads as TGTGCCATCGATGCGACCGGGTTACCCCAGGGGGAGCTGTTTTTT.